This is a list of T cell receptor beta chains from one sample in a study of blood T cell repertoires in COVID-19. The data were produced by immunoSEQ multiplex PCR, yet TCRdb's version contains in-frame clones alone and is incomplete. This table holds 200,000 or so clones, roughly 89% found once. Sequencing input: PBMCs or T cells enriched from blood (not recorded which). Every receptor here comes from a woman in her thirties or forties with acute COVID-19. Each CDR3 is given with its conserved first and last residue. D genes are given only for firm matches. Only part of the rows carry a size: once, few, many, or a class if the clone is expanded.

CDR3 DNA: TGTGCCAGCAGTGAATCCACAGGGGGGAATTCACCCCTCCACTTT; CDR3 protein: CASSESTGGNSPLHF; J gene: TRBJ1-6; clone size: -; V gene: TRBV25-1; D gene: TRBD1
CDR3 DNA: TGTGCCAGCAGTTTGTATGGGGCAGGACGCTCTGGGGCCAACGTCCTGACTTTC; CDR3 protein: CASSLYGAGRSGANVLTF; J gene: TRBJ2-6; clone size: -; V gene: TRBV27; D gene: -
CDR3 DNA: TGTGCCATCAGTGATACAGGGCGAGAGCAGTACTTC; CDR3 protein: CAISDTGREQYF; J gene: TRBJ2-7; clone size: -; V gene: TRBV10-3; D gene: -
CDR3 DNA: TGTGCCACCAGTGATACCAGGACCGGGGAGCTGTTTTTT; CDR3 protein: CATSDTRTGELFF; J gene: TRBJ2-2; clone size: -; V gene: TRBV24-1; D gene: -
CDR3 DNA: TGTGCCAGTAGTATTACAGCACGCCTCTATGGCTACACCTTC; CDR3 protein: CASSITARLYGYTF; J gene: TRBJ1-2; clone size: -; V gene: TRBV19; D gene: -
CDR3 DNA: TGTGCCAGCAGTTACGAGGCCTCTGGAAACACCATATATTTT; CDR3 protein: CASSYEASGNTIYF; J gene: TRBJ1-3; clone size: -; V gene: TRBV6-5; D gene: -
CDR3 DNA: TGTGCCAGCAGTGAGCTCCGGGGGGGCTATGGCTACACCTTC; CDR3 protein: CASSELRGGYGYTF; J gene: TRBJ1-2; clone size: -; V gene: TRBV6-1; D gene: -
CDR3 DNA: TGTGCCAGCAGCTTTCCCCGGGCAGGAGGCACTGAAGCTTTCTTT; CDR3 protein: CASSFPRAGGTEAFF; J gene: TRBJ1-1; clone size: -; V gene: TRBV7-2; D gene: -
CDR3 DNA: TGTGCCACCAGTGACACTTGGACAGGGGGTCAGCCCCAGCATTTT; CDR3 protein: CATSDTWTGGQPQHF; J gene: TRBJ1-5; clone size: -; V gene: TRBV24-1; D gene: TRBD1
CDR3 DNA: TGTGCCAGCAGTTTCGGTTCTAATCAGCCCCAGCATTTT; CDR3 protein: CASSFGSNQPQHF; J gene: TRBJ1-5; clone size: -; V gene: TRBV28; D gene: -
CDR3 DNA: TGTGCCATCAGTGAGGACGTGGGGCCCTACGAGCAGTACTTC; CDR3 protein: CAISEDVGPYEQYF; J gene: TRBJ2-7; clone size: -; V gene: TRBV10-3; D gene: -
CDR3 DNA: TGTGCCAGCAGCCTTCAGGCTCCGAACACTGAAGCTTTCTTT; CDR3 protein: CASSLQAPNTEAFF; J gene: TRBJ1-1; clone size: once; V gene: TRBV7-9; D gene: -
CDR3 DNA: TGTGCCAGCTCACAACCTTCCGGGACAGCGCTTAATCAGCCCCAGCATTTT; CDR3 protein: CASSQPSGTALNQPQHF; J gene: TRBJ1-5; clone size: -; V gene: TRBV18; D gene: TRBD1